This is a list of T cell receptor beta chains from one sample in a study of T cells in Graves' hyperthyroidism and ophthalmopathy. Using its own MiXCR run on the multiplex PCR reads, TCRdb lists one record per CDR3 protein. The data hold approximately 360,000 distinct CDR3 sequences, with approximately 14% observed a single time. Sequenced: blood. All receptors derive from a woman between 18 and 29 years old with Graves' hyperthyroidism that later progressed to Graves' ophthalmopathy. Both conserved end residues are part of each CDR3. A D gene is named only where the DNA matches it firmly. Some rows have no size entry. The others give once, few or many, or a class for an expanded clone.

TRBV20-1	many	TRBD1	TRBJ1-2	TGCAGTGCTCTTACGCTCCGGGACAGCCTTTTCGGATTCGACTATGGCTACACCTTC	CSALTLRDSLFGFDYGYTF
TRBV6-2/TRBV6-3	many	.	TRBJ2-3	TGTGCCAGCAGTTACGGCCAGTCGGGGGCAGATACGCAGTATTTT	CASSYGQSGADTQYF
TRBV29-1	many	.	TRBJ2-3	TGCAGCGTCCTCGTCAGCGGGCCTAGCACAGATACGCAGTATTTT	CSVLVSGPSTDTQYF
TRBV6-1	few	.	TRBJ2-1	TGTGCCAGCAGTGAGCCATCCAGGGGCAATGAGCAGTTCTTC	CASSEPSRGNEQFF
TRBV12-3/TRBV12-4	many	.	TRBJ1-2	TGTGCCAGCAGTTCCGGGCTCGATGGCTACACCTTC	CASSSGLDGYTF
TRBV6-1	.	.	TRBJ2-5	TGTGCCAGCGAGGAGGACCGCATTGACTTC	CASEEDRIDF
TRBV9	.	.	TRBJ2-1	TGTGCCAGCAGCGTAGGGGCAGAGCAGTTCTTC	CASSVGAEQFF
TRBV28	many	.	TRBJ1-1	TGTGCCAGCAGTTTATTACAGGAGGGAGGGACTGAAGCTTTCTTT	CASSLLQEGGTEAFF
TRBV2	many	TRBD2	TRBJ2-1	TGTGCCAGCAGTTCCAACAGAGCGGGAGGAGGGGAGGATGAGCAGTTCTTC	CASSSNRAGGGEDEQFF
TRBV20-1	many	TRBD2	TRBJ2-1	TGCAGTCGGGGGACTAGCGAATCGCTCTCCTACAATGAGCAGTTCTTC	CSRGTSESLSYNEQFF
TRBV7-9	.	.	TRBJ2-1	TGTGCCAGCAGCTTTTCATTAGCGCCCAATGAGCAGTTCTTC	CASSFSLAPNEQFF
TRBV3-1	.	TRBD2	TRBJ2-7	TGTGCCAGCAGCCAAGGGGCTAGCGGGACATACGAGCAGTACTTC	CASSQGASGTYEQYF